This T cell receptor beta chain was captured by sequencing in a study of T cell clonotyping in hematopoietic cell transplantation. This CDR3 has 15 amino acids. The trim removed 5 bases at V and 3 bases at J, leaving 8 bases unmatched. Germline lookup yields CDR1 LNHNV and CDR2 YYDKDF (reference sequence). The table came from immunoSEQ multiplex PCR; TCRdb's copy has only in-frame clones and leaves some out. The data show more than 65,000 clones, with 90% to 95% seen just once and 1.6% held by the top ten. The receptor was derived from a middle-aged man in good health. Some clones in this sample may be carry-over from other donors' samples. The sample consisted of peripheral blood mononuclear cells. V and J are TRBV15 and TRBJ2-7, with 9 bases that match TRBD1. The CDR3 loop is CATSRGTGRDYEQYF. CDR3 sequence (DNA): TGTGCCACCAGCCGCGGGACAGGGAGGGACTACGAGCAGTACTTC.